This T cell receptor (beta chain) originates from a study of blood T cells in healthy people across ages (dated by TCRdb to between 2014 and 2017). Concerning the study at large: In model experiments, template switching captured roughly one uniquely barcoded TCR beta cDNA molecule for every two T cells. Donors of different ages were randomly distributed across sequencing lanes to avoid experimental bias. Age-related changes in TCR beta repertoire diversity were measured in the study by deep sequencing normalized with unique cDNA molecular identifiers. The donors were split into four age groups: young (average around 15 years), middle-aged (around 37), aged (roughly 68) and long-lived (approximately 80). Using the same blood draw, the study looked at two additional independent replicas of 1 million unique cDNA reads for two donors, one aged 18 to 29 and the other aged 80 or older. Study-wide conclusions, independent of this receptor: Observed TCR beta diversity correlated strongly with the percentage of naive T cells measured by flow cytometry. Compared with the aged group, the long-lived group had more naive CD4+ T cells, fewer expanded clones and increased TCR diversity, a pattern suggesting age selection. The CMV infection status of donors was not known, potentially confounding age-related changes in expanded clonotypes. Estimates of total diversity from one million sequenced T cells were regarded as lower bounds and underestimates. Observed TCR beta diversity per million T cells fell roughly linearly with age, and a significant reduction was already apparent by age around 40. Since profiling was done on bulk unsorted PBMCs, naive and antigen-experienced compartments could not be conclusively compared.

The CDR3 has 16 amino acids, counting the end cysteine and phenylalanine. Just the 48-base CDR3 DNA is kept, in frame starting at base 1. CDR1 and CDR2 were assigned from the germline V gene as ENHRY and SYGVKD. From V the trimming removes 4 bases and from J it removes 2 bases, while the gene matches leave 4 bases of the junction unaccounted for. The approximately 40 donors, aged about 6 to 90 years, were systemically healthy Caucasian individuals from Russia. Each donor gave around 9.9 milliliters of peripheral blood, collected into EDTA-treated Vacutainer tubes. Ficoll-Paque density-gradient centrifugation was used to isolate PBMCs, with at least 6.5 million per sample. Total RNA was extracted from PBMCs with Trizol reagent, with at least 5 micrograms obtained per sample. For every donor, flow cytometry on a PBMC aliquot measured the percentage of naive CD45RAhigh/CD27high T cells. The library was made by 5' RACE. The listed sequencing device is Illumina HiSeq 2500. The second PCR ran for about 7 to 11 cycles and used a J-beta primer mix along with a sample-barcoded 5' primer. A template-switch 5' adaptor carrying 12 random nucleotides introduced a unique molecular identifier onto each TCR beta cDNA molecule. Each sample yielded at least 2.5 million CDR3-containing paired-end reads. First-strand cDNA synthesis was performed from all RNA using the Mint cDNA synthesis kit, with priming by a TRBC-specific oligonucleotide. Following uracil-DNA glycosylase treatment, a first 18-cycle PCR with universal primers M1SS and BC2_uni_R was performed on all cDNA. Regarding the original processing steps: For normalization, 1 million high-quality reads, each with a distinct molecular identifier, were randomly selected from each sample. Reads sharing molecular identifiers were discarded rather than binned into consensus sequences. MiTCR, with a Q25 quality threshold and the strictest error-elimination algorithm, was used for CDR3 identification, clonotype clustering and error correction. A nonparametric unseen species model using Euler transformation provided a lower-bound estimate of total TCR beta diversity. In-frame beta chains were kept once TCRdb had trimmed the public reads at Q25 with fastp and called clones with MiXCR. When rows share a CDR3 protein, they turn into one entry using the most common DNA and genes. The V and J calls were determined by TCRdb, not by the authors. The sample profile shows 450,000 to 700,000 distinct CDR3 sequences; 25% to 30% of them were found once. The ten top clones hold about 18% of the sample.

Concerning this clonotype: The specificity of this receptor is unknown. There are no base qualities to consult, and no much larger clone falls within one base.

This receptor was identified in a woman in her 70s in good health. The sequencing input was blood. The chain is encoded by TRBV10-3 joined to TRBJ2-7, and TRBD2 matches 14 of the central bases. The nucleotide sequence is TGTGCCATCAGTGGGGGGGGACTAGCGGGAGCCTACGAGCAGTACTTC. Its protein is CAISGGGLAGAYEQYF.